This TCR beta chain was profiled in a study of Ad26.COV2.S vaccination and SARS-CoV-2 variants. For the study at large: A participant enrolled in the COV1001 Ad26.COV2.S trial arm provided the sample.

The treatment here: about 20 received Ad26.COV2.S at low or high dose, single or two shots; roughly five received placebo; per-sample allocation not given. Specimen acquisition occurred on day 63 following the initial vaccine or placebo injection. An adult aged 18-55 years in Boston served as the donor. Produced via immunoSEQ multiplex PCR; TCRdb's table is partial and in-frame only. The sample shows 430,000 or so clones, approximately 89% of them seen only once. The specimen comprised peripheral blood, sampled in a trial of Ad26.COV2.S vaccine versus placebo. The TCR sequence derives from a person between 18 and 65 years old who received the Ad26.COV2.S COVID-19 vaccine or a placebo.

The CDR3 region is CASSLAGVETQYF. The CDR3 DNA reads TGCGCCAGCAGCTTGGCGGGGGTAGAGACCCAGTACTTC. This sequence joins TRBV5-1 and TRBJ2-5, with D perhaps matching TRBD2 (6 bases). There are 13 residues in the CDR3. Germline values: CDR1 SGHRS, CDR2 YFSETQ. V lost 0 bases, J lost 4 bases, and 7 bases lay in between. The variable domain in full, completed from reference TRBV5-1 and TRBJ2-5, reads KAGVTQTPRYLIKTRGQQVTLSCSPISGHRSVSWYQQTPGQGLQFLFEYFSETQRNKGNFPGRFSGRQFSNSRSEMNVSTLELGDSALYLCASSLAGVETQYFGPGTRLLVL.